Following are 28 T cell receptor beta chains from one sample sequenced in a study of neurological immune-mediated disorders. TCRdb re-derived calls from the 5' RACE reads in MiXCR, one entry per CDR3 protein. The sample consists of 50,000 to 55,000 distinct CDR3 sequences, 3.8% of them appearing once. Sequenced sample: PBMCs. These receptors were obtained from a man between 60 and 70 years old with multiple sclerosis.

Sample share makes this clonotype medium-sized (0.01 to 0.1%). CDR3 sequence: CSVWDPTREAFF. CDR3 DNA sequence: TGCAGCGTTTGGGACCCTACACGTGAAGCTTTCTTT. V and J are TRBV29-1 and TRBJ1-1; D is perhaps TRBD1 (5 bases). V lost 5 bases to trimming and J lost 7 bases, with 14 bases between them. This CDR3 is 12 amino acids long. Germline V gene sequence: CDR1 SQVTM, CDR2 ANQGSEA.

This clonotype was recorded a few times. The rearrangement links TRBV6-5 to TRBJ1-6, with no clear D. Trimming pared 6 bases from V and 0 bases from J, leaving 6 bases between. There are 14 residues in the CDR3. The germline V gene encodes CDR1 MNHEY and CDR2 SVGAGI. CDR3 amino acids: CASSISSYNSPLHF. The CDR3 DNA is TGTGCCAGCAGCATTAGCTCCTATAATTCACCCCTCCACTTT.

This clonotype was detected ten times or more. The J gene is TRBJ1-1, the V gene TRBV5-1; D remains unclear. The germline CDR1 and CDR2 sequences are SGHRS and YFSETQ. The CDR3 is 15 residues long. With 0 bases removed from V and 5 bases from J, the gap between germline ends came to 14 bases. The CDR3 coding sequence is TGCGCCAGCAGCTTGGTCCGGGAAGGATGGACTGAAGCTTTCTTT. Its protein product is CASSLVREGWTEAFF.

This clonotype has at least ten counts. The V and J genes are TRBV5-1 and TRBJ1-3; no reliable D call. V was shortened by 4 bases and J by 1 base, with 6 bases between the two germline ends. Looked up from germline, CDR1 is SGHRS and CDR2 is YFSETQ. The CDR3 has 13 amino acids. The CDR3 region is CASSAGSGNTIYF. DNA of the CDR3: TGCGCCAGCAGCGCCGGATCTGGAAACACCATATATTTT.

This chain links TRBV6-5 with TRBJ1-5; D not resolved. CDR3 length: 10 residues. The germline V gene has CDR1 MNHEY and CDR2 SVGAGI. Trimming took off 8 bases at V and 5 bases at J, with 4 bases between the two ends. DNA for the CDR3: TGTGCCAGCCTTGATCAGCCCCAGCATTTT. Residues: CASLDQPQHF.

This clonotype came up many times. The chain couples TRBV28 to TRBJ2-2; D call uncertain. Germline loops: CDR1 MDHEN, CDR2 SYDVKM. This CDR3 is built from 14 residues. V was clipped by 8 bases and J by 1 base, with 11 bases between them. Here the CDR3 reads CASVGFRNTGELFF. The CDR3 nucleotides are TGTGCCAGCGTAGGGTTTAGGAACACCGGGGAGCTGTTTTTT.

This clonotype was counted at least ten times. The chain uses TRBV9 and TRBJ2-2; TRBD1 is a possible D gene (6 bases). Trimming removed 2 bases from V and 4 bases from J, with 12 bases in between. Germline lookup yields CDR1 SGDLS and CDR2 YYNGEE. This CDR3 is 15 amino acids long. CDR3 nucleotide sequence: TGTGCCAGCAGCGTGTCACCAGGGGCCACCGGGGAGCTGTTTTTT. It encodes CASSVSPGATGELFF.

This clonotype was counted ten times or more. This chain links TRBV20-1 with TRBJ2-3; TRBD2 might be the D (7 bases). The length of the CDR3 is 14 residues. Germline lookup yields CDR1 DFQATT and CDR2 SNEGSKA (reference sequence). Trimming stripped 6 bases from V and 5 bases from J, with 18 bases between. CDR3 in amino acids: CSAKRGGAVDTQYF. The CDR3 DNA reads TGCAGTGCAAAGAGAGGGGGGGCCGTAGATACGCAGTATTTT.

This clonotype was seen many times. The J gene is TRBJ1-1, the V gene TRBV10-2, with TRBD1 matching over 8 bases. J was trimmed by 4 bases and V by 0 bases; bases with no gene match: 4. Germline loops: CDR1 WSHSY, CDR2 SAAADI. The CDR3 has 15 amino acids. CDR3 sequence: CASSESWTGITEAFF. DNA of the CDR3: TGCGCCAGCAGTGAGTCTTGGACAGGGATCACTGAAGCTTTCTTT.

Turning to this clonotype: A much larger clone sits a single nucleotide away, making a read error possible. The V call is TRBV25-1, the J call TRBJ1-6, with 7 bases aligning to TRBD1. The V gene's germline CDR1 is MGHDK and CDR2 SYGVNS. The CDR3 runs to 14 residues. The CDR3 nucleotides read TGTGCCAGCAGTGAACCGACAGGGAATTCACCCCTCAACTTT. Amino acid sequence: CASSEPTGNSPLNF. Looking up the rest from reference TRBV25-1 and TRBJ1-6 gives the full variable domain: EADIYQTPRYLVIGTGKKITLECSQTMGHDKMYWYQQDPGMELHLIHYSYGVNSTEKGDLSSESTVSRIRTEHFPLTLESARPSHTSQYLCASSEPTGNSPLNFGNGTRLTVT.

In its sample, this clonotype was seen a few times. This chain uses TRBV29-1 with TRBJ2-5; tentatively, D is TRBD1 (6 bases). CDR1 is SQVTM, CDR2 ANQGSEA, per germline. V lost 6 bases and J 2 bases, leaving 16 bases between the germline ends. The CDR3 contains 14 residues. The CDR3 bases are TGCAGCGTCGCCCCGGGACATCCTCAAGAGACCCAGTACTTC. Amino acid sequence: CSVAPGHPQETQYF.

The sample holds many counts of this clonotype. The chain recombines TRBV20-1 with TRBJ2-1; D is undetermined. The germline CDR1 and CDR2 sequences are DFQATT and SNEGSKA (reference sequence). V was trimmed by 6 bases and J by 5 bases, leaving 20 bases between them. The CDR3 has 15 residues. The CDR3 region is CSAGNLLVRDNEQFF. The CDR3 DNA reads as TGCAGTGCCGGCAATCTCCTAGTACGGGACAATGAGCAGTTCTTC.

The sample holds many counts of this clonotype. The genes are TRBV20-1 and TRBJ1-1, with TRBD1 matching over 7 bases. Per germline, CDR1 DFQATT and CDR2 SNEGSKA (reference sequence). CDR3 length equals 12 residues. The CDR3 nucleotides are TGCAGGACCAGGGGGAGGGACACTGAAGCTTTCTTT. The encoded protein is CRTRGRDTEAFF.

This clonotype was detected ten times or more. The chain couples TRBV7-6 to TRBJ2-1; TRBD1 aligns across 9 bases. Germline assignment: CDR1 SGHVS and CDR2 FNYEAQ. The CDR3 contains 15 residues. The V and J ends lost 5 bases and 2 bases, in that order; junction bases with no gene match: 4. CDR3 nucleotides: TGTGCCAGCAGCCCGGGACAGGGCACCTACAATGAGCAGTTCTTC. This translates into CASSPGQGTYNEQFF.

The table lists this clonotype with many counts. This rearrangement joins TRBV20-1 to TRBJ1-1; TRBD1 aligns across 10 bases. CDR1 and CDR2 from the germline V gene are DFQATT and SNEGSKA (reference sequence). The V and J ends lost 6 bases and 1 base, in that order; junction bases with no gene match: 8. There are 15 residues in the CDR3. CDR3: CSARQGARANTEAFF. In nucleotides, the CDR3 is TGCAGTGCCCGACAGGGGGCCAGAGCGAACACTGAAGCTTTCTTT.

This clonotype has a count of ten or more. This chain uses TRBV15 with TRBJ1-5; no clear D gene. Trimming pared 0 bases from V and 3 bases from J, leaving 9 bases between. The CDR3 covers 15 residues. Germline assignment: CDR1 LNHNV and CDR2 YYDKDF (reference sequence). Here the CDR3 DNA reads TGTGCCACCAGCAGAGATAAGGGTAACAATCAGCCCCAGCATTTT. This translates into CATSRDKGNNQPQHF.

This clonotype was seen at least ten times. The CDR3 reads CASSLGPLGEQFF. The CDR3 bases are TGTGCCAGCAGTCTTGGTCCTCTGGGGGAGCAGTTCTTC. The gene calls are TRBV27 and TRBJ2-1; D unclear. Between the trimmed V and J ends, which lost 5 bases and 10 bases, there was a span of 15 bases. Per the germline V gene, CDR1 is MNHEY and CDR2 is SMNVEV (reference sequence). There are 13 residues in the CDR3.

This clonotype was detected ten times or more. The chain recombines TRBV5-5 with TRBJ1-4, with D tentatively TRBD1 (5 bases). This CDR3 contains 14 residues. CDR1 SGHKS and CDR2 YYEKEE come from the germline V gene (reference sequence). Trimming shortened V by 3 bases and J by 8 bases, and 14 bases separated the two germline ends. As DNA, the CDR3 is TGTGCCAGCAGCTCCCCTGGGACCTGGGAAAAACTGTTTTTT. Amino acid sequence: CASSSPGTWEKLFF.

This clonotype was counted ten times or more. The J gene is TRBJ2-2, the V gene TRBV5-1; tentative D call: TRBD2 (6 bases). This CDR3 region has 15 residues. The V end lost 3 bases, the J end lost 6 bases, and 15 bases lay between the germline ends. Germline-derived CDR1 and CDR2 are SGHRS and YFSETQ. In DNA, the CDR3 is TGCGCCAGCAGCTCGCGGGATTCGAGGTCCGGGGAGCTGTTTTTT. Its translation is CASSSRDSRSGELFF.

This clonotype was seen ten or more times. The rearrangement uses TRBV20-1 and TRBJ1-1; no firm D call. V lost 2 bases, J lost 5 bases, and 15 bases lay in between. Germline V gene sequence: CDR1 DFQATT, CDR2 SNEGSKA (reference sequence). The CDR3 length is 14 residues. CDR3 nucleotides: TGCAGTGCTAGACCGATACTTGAGGAGACTGAAGCTTTCTTT. This encodes CSARPILEETEAFF.

This clonotype appeared a few times. At one end the junction does not follow the germline gene, possibly because of a read error. This sequence joins TRBV20-1 and TRBJ1-5; TRBD1 matches at 7 bases. This CDR3 contains 12 residues. Germline loops: CDR1 DFQATT, CDR2 SNEGSKA (reference sequence). The CDR3 loop reads CSARGQNKTQNF. The CDR3, as DNA: TGCAGTGCTAGGGGACAGAATAAGACCCAGAATTTT.

This clonotype was seen repeatedly, ten times or more. The V and J genes are TRBV3-1 and TRBJ2-2, with D possibly being TRBD2 (6 bases). This CDR3 spans 15 amino acids. Germline CDR1 is LGHDT and CDR2 is YNNKEL (reference sequence). The ends were cut back, 4 bases at V and 4 bases at J, with 13 bases in the middle. DNA of the CDR3: TGTGCCAGCAGCCCTCTTGGGGGGAGCACCGGGGAGCTGTTTTTT. This gives the protein CASSPLGGSTGELFF.

In its sample, this clonotype was seen many times. The rearrangement joins TRBV10-2 to TRBJ2-6; D uncertain. V was cut by 5 bases and J by 4 bases, with 6 bases left in between. CDR3 length: 13 amino acids. Per germline, CDR1 WSHSY and CDR2 SAAADI. This CDR3 reads CASSQTGANVLTF. The CDR3 DNA reads as TGCGCCAGCAGTCAGACGGGGGCCAACGTCCTGACTTTC.

This clonotype was picked up many times. The chain couples TRBV20-1 to TRBJ1-2; 10 bases line up with TRBD1. The germline gives CDR1 DFQATT, CDR2 SNEGSKA (reference sequence). Trimming took 5 bases from V and 8 from J; bases not matched to a gene: 14. The CDR3 is 15 amino acids. The CDR3, as DNA: TGCAGTGCTTCGTACCCGGGACAGGGGATTTTAGGCTACACCTTC. This sequence encodes CSASYPGQGILGYTF.

The sample holds many counts of this clonotype. CDR3 loop: CASSLSGAFGANVLTF. The CDR3 DNA sequence: TGTGCCAGCAGTTTATCCGGGGCCTTTGGGGCCAACGTCCTGACTTTC. The genes are TRBV12-3 or TRBV12-4 and TRBJ2-6; D could derive from TRBD1 or TRBD2 (5 bases each). The germline V and J ends were trimmed by 2 bases and 3 bases, with 11 bases remaining between them. This CDR3 is built from 16 residues.

This clonotype was detected once. A much larger clone differs from this one at a single base, so this may be a read error. This chain uses TRBV7-9 with TRBJ1-6; 9 bases fit TRBD1. Germline loops: CDR1 SEHNR, CDR2 FQNEAQ (reference sequence). The CDR3 extends over 15 amino acids. The CDR3 spells CASSRRTGDGSHLHF. The CDR3 DNA reads TGTGCCAGCAGCCGCAGGACAGGGGACGGTTCACACCTCCACTTT. The full variable domain, rest sourced from reference TRBV7-9 and TRBJ1-6, is DTGVSQNPRHKITKRGQNVTFRCDPISEHNRLYWYRQTLGQGPEFLTYFQNEAQLEKSRLLSDRFSAERPKGSFSTLEIQRTEQGDSAMYLCASSRRTGDGSHLHFGNGTRLTVT.

This clonotype was detected ten times or more. V is TRBV11-2 and J is TRBJ2-1, with 7 bases that match TRBD1. V lost 3 bases, J lost 6 bases, and 5 bases stayed unmatched. The CDR3 has 14 amino acids. Germline values: CDR1 SGHAT, CDR2 FQNNGV. The CDR3 region has the DNA TGTGCCAGCAGCTTTAGGGGGCCGGGCAATGAGCAGTTCTTC. Residues: CASSFRGPGNEQFF.

This clonotype was detected many times. The chain links TRBV4-1 to TRBJ2-6; unclear D gene. CDR3 length: 17 amino acids. Germline loops: CDR1 MGHRA, CDR2 YSYEKL. Trimming stripped 0 bases from V and 4 bases from J, with 13 bases between. CDR3 sequence: CASSQEAGRPGANVLTF. The CDR3 nucleotides read TGCGCCAGCAGCCAAGAAGCTGGACGGCCAGGGGCCAACGTCCTGACTTTC.